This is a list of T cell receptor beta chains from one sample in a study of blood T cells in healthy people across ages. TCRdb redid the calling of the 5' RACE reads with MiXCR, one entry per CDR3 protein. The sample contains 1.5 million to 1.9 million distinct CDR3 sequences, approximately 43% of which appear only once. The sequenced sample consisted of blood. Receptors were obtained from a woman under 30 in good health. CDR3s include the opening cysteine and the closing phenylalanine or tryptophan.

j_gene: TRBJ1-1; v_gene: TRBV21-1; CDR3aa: CASSKVGVTAFF
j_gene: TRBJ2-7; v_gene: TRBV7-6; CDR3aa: CASSLLTTANTYEQYF
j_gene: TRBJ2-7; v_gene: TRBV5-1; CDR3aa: CASSWGLTGTYEQYF
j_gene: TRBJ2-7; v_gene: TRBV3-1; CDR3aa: CASSWGLGEQYF
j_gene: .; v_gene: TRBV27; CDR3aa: CASSPQEGLNNEQYF
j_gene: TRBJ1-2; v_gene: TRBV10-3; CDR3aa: CAISESRQGTNYGHTF
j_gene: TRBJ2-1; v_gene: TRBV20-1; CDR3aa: CSARGRGGTTIYNEQFF
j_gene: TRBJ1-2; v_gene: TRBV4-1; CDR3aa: CASYSPGTGAWGYTF
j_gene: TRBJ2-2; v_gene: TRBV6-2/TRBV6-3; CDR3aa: CASSTKMGGPGTGELFF
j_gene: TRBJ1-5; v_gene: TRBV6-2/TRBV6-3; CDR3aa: CASSYPPTGVGNQPQHF
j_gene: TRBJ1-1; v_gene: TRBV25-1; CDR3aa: CASSGQAGSLTAFF
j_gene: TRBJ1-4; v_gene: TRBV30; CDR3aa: CAWRPERGHEKLFF
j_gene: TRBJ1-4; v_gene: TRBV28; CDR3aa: CASSFDGGREKLFF
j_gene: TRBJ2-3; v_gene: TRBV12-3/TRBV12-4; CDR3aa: CASRGQWTDTQYF
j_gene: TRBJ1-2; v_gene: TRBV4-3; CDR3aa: CASSQLGDPLPLGYGYTF
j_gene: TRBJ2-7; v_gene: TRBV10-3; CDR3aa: CAISESSVLVAGGSYEQYF
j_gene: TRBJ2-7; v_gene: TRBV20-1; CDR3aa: CSASTSGNSYEQYF
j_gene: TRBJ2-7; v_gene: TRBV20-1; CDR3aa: CSASGLGEMDSYEQYF
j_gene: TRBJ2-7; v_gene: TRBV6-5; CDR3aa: CASSYPETSEQYF
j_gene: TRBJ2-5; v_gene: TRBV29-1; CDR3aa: CSLRGGIQETQYF
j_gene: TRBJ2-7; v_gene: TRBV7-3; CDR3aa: CASSPGFGYEQYF
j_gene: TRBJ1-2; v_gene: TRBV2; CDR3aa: CASSESVYGGQDYGYTF